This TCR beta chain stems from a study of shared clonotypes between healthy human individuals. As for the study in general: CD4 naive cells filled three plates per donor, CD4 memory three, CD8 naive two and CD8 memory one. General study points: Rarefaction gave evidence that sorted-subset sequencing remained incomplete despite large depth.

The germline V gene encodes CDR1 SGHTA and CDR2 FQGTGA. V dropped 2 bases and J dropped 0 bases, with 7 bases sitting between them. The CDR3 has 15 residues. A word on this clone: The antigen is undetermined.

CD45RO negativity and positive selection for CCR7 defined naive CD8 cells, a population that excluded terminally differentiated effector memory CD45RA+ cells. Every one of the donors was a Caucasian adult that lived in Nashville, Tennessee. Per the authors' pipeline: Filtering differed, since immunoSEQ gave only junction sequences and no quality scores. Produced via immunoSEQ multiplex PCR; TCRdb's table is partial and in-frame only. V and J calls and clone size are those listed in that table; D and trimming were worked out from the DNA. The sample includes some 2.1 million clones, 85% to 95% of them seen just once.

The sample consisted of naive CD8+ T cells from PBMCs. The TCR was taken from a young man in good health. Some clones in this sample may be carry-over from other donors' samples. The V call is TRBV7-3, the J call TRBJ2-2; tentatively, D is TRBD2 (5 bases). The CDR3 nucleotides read TGTGCCAGCAGCTTAGTCGGGACGAACACCGGGGAGCTGTTTTTT. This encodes CASSLVGTNTGELFF.